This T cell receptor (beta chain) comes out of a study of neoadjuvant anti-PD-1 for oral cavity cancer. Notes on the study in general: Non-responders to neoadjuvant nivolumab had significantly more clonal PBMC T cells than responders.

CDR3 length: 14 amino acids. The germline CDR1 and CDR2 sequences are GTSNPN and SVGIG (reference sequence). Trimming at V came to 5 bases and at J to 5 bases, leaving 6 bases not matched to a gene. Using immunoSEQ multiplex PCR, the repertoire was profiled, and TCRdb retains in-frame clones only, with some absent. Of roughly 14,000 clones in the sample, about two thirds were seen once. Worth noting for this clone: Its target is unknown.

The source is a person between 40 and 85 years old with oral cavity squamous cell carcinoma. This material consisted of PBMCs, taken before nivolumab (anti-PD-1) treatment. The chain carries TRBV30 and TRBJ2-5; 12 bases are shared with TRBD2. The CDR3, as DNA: TGTGCCTGGGTTAAACTAGCGGGGGGTGAGACCCAGTACTTC. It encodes CAWVKLAGGETQYF.